The clone carrying this T cell receptor (beta chain) was found a few times. Its target is not known. The data were taken from a study of metastatic and nonmetastatic thyroid tumors. Study at large: Repertoires from malignant and benign thyroid patients were compared across blood and tumor or nodule tissue.

Every patient was untreated before thyroid surgery. Methods used by the authors: A classifier for distant metastasis in papillary thyroid cancer was constructed using CDR3 differences observed across clinicopathological groups. Using MiXCR, TCRdb re-called clones from the PCR reads. These V and J calls rely on TCRdb rather than the paper's analysis. The sample yields 15,000 to 20,000 clones, about 31% seen once. The CDR3 spans 15 residues. Trimming removed 5 bases from V and 8 bases from J, with 21 bases in between. From germline, CDR1 is MNHNS and CDR2 SASEGT. Whole-study findings and limits: As reported, TCR beta diversity in blood and tumor was significantly higher in malignant thyroid tumors than in benign nodules.

The rearrangement joins TRBV6-1 to TRBJ1-1, with D possibly being TRBD1 (5 bases). The sample comprised tumor tissue. The receptor was derived from a male donor with papillary thyroid cancer or a benign thyroid nodule (not recorded which). Some clones in this sample may be carry-over from other donors' samples. The DNA for the CDR3 is TGTGCCAGCAGTCTCCGGGACGGGGTCTTTAGGGAAGCTTTCTTT. Its protein product is CASSLRDGVFREAFF.